Below, 5 T cell receptor beta chains from the same sample are listed, as sequenced in a study of T cells in Graves' hyperthyroidism and ophthalmopathy. The CDR3 regions of TCR beta were amplified from RNA transcripts. The primer set for the first-round RT-PCR of the TCR CDR3 was HTBI. Via MiXCR, TCRdb re-called the multiplex PCR reads, giving one row per CDR3 protein. The table lists hundreds of thousands of distinct CDR3 sequences, about half of them singletons. Sample: peripheral blood or thyroid tissue (not recorded which). Source of these receptors: a woman younger than 30 with Graves' hyperthyroidism.

This clonotype was observed many times. CDR3 sequence (DNA): TGTGCCACCAGCCCCTGGCCAGGGGACGGCGAGCAGTACTTC. Amino acids: CATSPWPGDGEQYF. V gene TRBV15 combines with J gene TRBJ2-7; D perhaps matches TRBD1 (6 bases). This CDR3 is 14 amino acids long. Germline V lookup: CDR1 LNHNV, CDR2 YYDKDF (reference sequence). Trimming took 5 bases from V and 6 from J, leaving 17 bases between them.

This rearrangement joins TRBV14 to TRBJ1-2; the match to TRBD1 covers 7 bases. Germline V CDR1 and CDR2: SGHDN, FVKESK. The CDR3 has 14 amino acids. V was pared by 4 bases and J by 3 bases, with 5 bases of the junction left unmatched. CDR3 amino acids: CASSPGQYDYGYTF. The CDR3, as DNA: TGTGCCAGCAGCCCGGGACAGTACGACTATGGCTACACCTTC.

This clonotype has just a few counts. One end of the junction is discordant with germline, which a read error may explain. The chain has TRBV6-5 and TRBJ2-7; D is perhaps TRBD2 (6 bases). This CDR3 spans 12 amino acids. Germline V gene data show CDR1 as MNHEY and CDR2 as SVGAGI. Written as DNA, the CDR3 is TGTGCCAGCAGTTATTCCCCGGGACCTAGCGCCTTC. Translating gives CASSYSPGPSAF.

This clonotype was seen a few times. This rearrangement joins TRBV5-1 to TRBJ2-5; D might be TRBD1 (5 bases). V lost 0 bases, J lost 4 bases, and 13 bases lay in between. Germline V lookup: CDR1 SGHRS, CDR2 YFSETQ. The CDR3 has 15 amino acids. The CDR3 DNA reads as TGCGCCAGCAGCTTGGTCCTGGACAAGGGAGAGACCCAGTACTTC. Translating it yields CASSLVLDKGETQYF.

V usage is TRBV20-1 and J usage is TRBJ2-2, with 7 nucleotides matching TRBD1. This CDR3 region has 15 residues. Germline CDR1 is DFQATT and CDR2 is SNEGSKA (reference sequence). The V and J ends lost 2 bases and 1 base, in that order; junction bases with no gene match: 4. DNA for the CDR3: TGCAGTGCTAGACCCAGGACAGGGAACACCGGGGAGCTGTTTTTT. Translated, it gives CSARPRTGNTGELFF.